In its sample, the clone carrying this TCR beta chain was seen once. The data were obtained in a study of OX40 agonist ivuxolimab in advanced cancers. The germline gives CDR1 SGHAT, CDR2 FQNNGV. The trim removed 1 base at V and 1 base at J, leaving 6 bases unmatched. This CDR3 is 16 amino acids long. Sequenced by immunoSEQ multiplex PCR; TCRdb stores in-frame clones only, minus some. The sample consists of 65,000 to 95,000 clones, approximately 82% of them appearing once. Sequenced material: CD4+ or CD8+ T cells sorted from blood, taken in a trial of the OX40 agonist ivuxolimab. This receptor was identified in an adult with an advanced solid tumor such as melanoma, head and neck, liver or kidney cancer. The chain recombines TRBV11-2 with TRBJ1-2, with 7 bases lining up with TRBD1. The chain's CDR3 is CASSLGLAGGNYGYTF. The DNA for the CDR3 is TGTGCCAGCAGCTTAGGACTGGCAGGGGGTAACTATGGCTACACCTTC. The full variable domain, completed using reference TRBV11-2 and TRBJ1-2, is EAGVAQSPRYKIIEKRQSVAFWCNPISGHATLYWYQQILGQGPKLLIQFQNNGVVDDSQLPKDRFSAERLKGVDSTLKIQPAKLEDSAVYLCASSLGLAGGNYGYTFGSGTRLTVV.